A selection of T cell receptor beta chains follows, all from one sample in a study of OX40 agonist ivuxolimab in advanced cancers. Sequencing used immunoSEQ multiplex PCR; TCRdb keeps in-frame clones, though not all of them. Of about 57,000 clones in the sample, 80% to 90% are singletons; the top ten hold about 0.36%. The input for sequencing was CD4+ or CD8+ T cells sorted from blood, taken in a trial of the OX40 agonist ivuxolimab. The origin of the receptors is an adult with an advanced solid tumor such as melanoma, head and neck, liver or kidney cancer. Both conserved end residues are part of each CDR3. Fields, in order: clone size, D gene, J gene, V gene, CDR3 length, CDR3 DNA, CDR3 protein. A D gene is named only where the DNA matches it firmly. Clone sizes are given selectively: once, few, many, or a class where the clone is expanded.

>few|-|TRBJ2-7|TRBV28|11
TGTGCCAGCAGTTTATTGTACGAGCAGTACTTC
CASSLLYEQYF
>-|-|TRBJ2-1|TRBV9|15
TGTGCCAGCAGCCCCACCCCAGTAAAAGGCAATGAGCAGTTCTTC
CASSPTPVKGNEQFF
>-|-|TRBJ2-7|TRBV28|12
TGTGCCATCCGCAAGGGGGAATGCGAGCAGTACTTC
CAIRKGECEQYF
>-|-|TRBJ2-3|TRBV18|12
TGTGCCAGCTCACCGAGCACAGATACGCAGTATTTT
CASSPSTDTQYF
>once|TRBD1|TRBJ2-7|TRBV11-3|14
TGTGCCAGCAGCCCGGGACAGGGGGCCTACGAGCAGTACTTC
CASSPGQGAYEQYF
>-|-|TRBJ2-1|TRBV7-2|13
TGTGCCAGCAGCTTAGAGTTGGCGGATGAGCAGTTCTTC
CASSLELADEQFF
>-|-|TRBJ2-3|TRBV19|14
TGTGCCAGTAGTATCCGGACAGACACAGATACGCAGTATTTT
CASSIRTDTDTQYF
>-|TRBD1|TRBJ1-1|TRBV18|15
TGTGCCAGCTCACCACCGACGGGACAGATAACTGAAGCTTTCTTT
CASSPPTGQITEAFF
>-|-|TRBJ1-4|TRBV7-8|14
TGTGCCAGCAGCCTGACAACAACGAATGAAAAACTGTTTTTT
CASSLTTTNEKLFF
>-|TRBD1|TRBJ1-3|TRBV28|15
TGTGCCAGCAGTCCCTGGACAGGGGACGGAAACACCATATATTTT
CASSPWTGDGNTIYF
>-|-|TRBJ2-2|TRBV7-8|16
TGTGCCAGCAGCTTATTAGGGGTCGCGAACACCGGGGAGCTGTTTTTT
CASSLLGVANTGELFF
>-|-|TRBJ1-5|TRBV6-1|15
TGTGCCAGCAGTGAAGCGTCCGGGGACAATCAGCCCCAGCATTTT
CASSEASGDNQPQHF
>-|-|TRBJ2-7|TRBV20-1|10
TGCAGTGCTTCCTACTCCAGGCAGTACTTC
CSASYSRQYF
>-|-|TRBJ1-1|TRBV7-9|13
TGTGCCAGCAGCTTAGAGGTGAACACTGAAGCTTTCTTT
CASSLEVNTEAFF
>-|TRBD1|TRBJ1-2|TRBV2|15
TGTGCCAGCAGTGAAAACAGGGGCGTGCAGAATGGCTACACCTTC
CASSENRGVQNGYTF
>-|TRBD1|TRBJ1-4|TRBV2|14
TGTGCCAGCAGTAGACAGGGCCGTAATGAAAAACTGTTTTTT
CASSRQGRNEKLFF
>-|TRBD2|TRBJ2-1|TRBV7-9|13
TGTGCCAGCAGCTTAGGACTAGCTAGTGAGCAGTTCTTC
CASSLGLASEQFF
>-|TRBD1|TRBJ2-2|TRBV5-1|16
TGCGCCAGCAGCCCCCCGGGACAGCGTAACACCGGGGAGCTGTTTTTT
CASSPPGQRNTGELFF
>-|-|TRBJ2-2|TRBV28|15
TGTGCCAGCAGATCCCGCGGGCACTCCACCGGGGAGCTGTTTTTT
CASRSRGHSTGELFF
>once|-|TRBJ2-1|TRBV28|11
TGTGCCAGCAGTTTCTTAGGGCGACAGTTCTTC
CASSFLGRQFF
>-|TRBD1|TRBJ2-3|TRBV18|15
TGTGCCAGCTCACCACCGGGACAGGCCCGGGATACGCAGTATTTT
CASSPPGQARDTQYF
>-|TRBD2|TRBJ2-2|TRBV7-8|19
TGTGCCAGCAGCTTAGAAACTGGTGTGGCGGGAGGGACCCCCGGGGAGCTGTTTTTT
CASSLETGVAGGTPGELFF
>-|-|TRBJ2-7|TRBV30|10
TGTGCCTACGGGACCTACGAGCAGTACTTC
CAYGTYEQYF
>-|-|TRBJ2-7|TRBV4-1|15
TGCGCCAGCAGCCAAGTCACAACAGGAATCATCGAGCAGTACTTC
CASSQVTTGIIEQYF
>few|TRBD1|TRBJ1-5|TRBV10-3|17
TGTGCCATCAGTAGGACAGGGGGCTCTGGTGGCAATCAGCCCCAGCATTTT
CAISRTGGSGGNQPQHF
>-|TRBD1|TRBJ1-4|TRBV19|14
TGTGCCAGCCATGGACAGGGCCCTAATGAAAAACTGTTTTTT
CASHGQGPNEKLFF
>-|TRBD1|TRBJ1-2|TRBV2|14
TGTGCCAGCAATCTAGACAGGGGAAACTATGGCTACACCTTC
CASNLDRGNYGYTF
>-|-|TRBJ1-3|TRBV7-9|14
TGTGCCAGCAGCTCCGGGATTGCTGGAAACACCATATATTTT
CASSSGIAGNTIYF
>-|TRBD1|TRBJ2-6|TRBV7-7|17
TGTGCCAGCAGGTCGGGACAGGCCTACTCTGGGGCCAACGTCCTGACTTTC
CASRSGQAYSGANVLTF
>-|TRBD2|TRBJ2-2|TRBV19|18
TGTGCCAGTAGTCTCAACTCCTTAGCGGGAGAGAACACCGGGGAGCTGTTTTTT
CASSLNSLAGENTGELFF
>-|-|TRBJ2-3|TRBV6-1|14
TGTGCCAGCAGACGCGGGGTAAACACAGATACGCAGTATTTT
CASRRGVNTDTQYF
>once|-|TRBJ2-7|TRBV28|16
TGTGCCAGCAGTCCGGAGTCACTCATTTTTCTCTACGAGCAGTACTTC
CASSPESLIFLYEQYF
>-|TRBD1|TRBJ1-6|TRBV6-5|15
TGTGCCAGCAGTGCGACAGGGGGCTATAATTCACCCCTCCACTTT
CASSATGGYNSPLHF
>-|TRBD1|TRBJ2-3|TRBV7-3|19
TGTGCCAGCAGCTCACCCGGGGACAGGGGATTCCTAAGCACAGATACGCAGTATTTT
CASSSPGDRGFLSTDTQYF
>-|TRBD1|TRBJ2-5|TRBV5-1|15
TGCGCCAGCAGCCCGGACAGGGGGCTGGGAGAGACCCAGTACTTC
CASSPDRGLGETQYF
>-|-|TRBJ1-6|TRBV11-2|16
TGTGCCAGCAGCCCCGAACGGCATTCCTATAATTCACCCCTCCACTTT
CASSPERHSYNSPLHF
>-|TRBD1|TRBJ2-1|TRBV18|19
TGTGCCAGCTCACCACAAGGGGACAGGGAGCAGAGGGACTACAATGAGCAGTTCTTC
CASSPQGDREQRDYNEQFF
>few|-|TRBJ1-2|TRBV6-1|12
TGTGCCAGCAGTGCCGGCAGTTGGGGGAGCACCTTC
CASSAGSWGSTF